Following are 22 T cell receptor beta chains from one sample sequenced in a study of control samples from healthy donors and cancer patients (dated by TCRdb to about 2020). Receptor libraries were prepared by the immunoSEQ multiplex PCR assay. TCRdb provides this immuneACCESS table in a form limited to in-frame rearrangements. Some clones are lacking; in checked studies, under half of them reflect an unresolved V gene, and why the rest are absent is not known. For this sample there are about 61,000 clones; around 90% appear just once. The top ten constitute approximately 5.9% of the sample. Sample: PBMCs. These receptors all come from a man aged 55 to 69 with colorectal cancer.

The V gene is TRBV5-4, the J gene TRBJ2-7; D gene uncertain. V lost 4 bases to trimming and J lost 2 bases, with 10 bases between them. Germline assignment: CDR1 SGHNT and CDR2 YYREEE (reference sequence). The CDR3 extends over 13 amino acids. DNA for the CDR3: TGTGCCAGCAGCCACGACCAGGCCTACGAGCAGTACTTC. This encodes CASSHDQAYEQYF.

This chain links TRBV7-2 with TRBJ2-3; tentatively, D is TRBD1 or TRBD2 (5 bases each). CDR1 and CDR2 from the germline V gene are SGHTA and FQGNSA. This CDR3 comprises 16 residues. The V end lost 1 base, the J end lost 1 base, and 12 bases lay between the germline ends. The CDR3 here is CASSLEGLGGTDTQYF. The CDR3, as DNA: TGTGCCAGCAGCTTAGAAGGGCTGGGGGGCACAGATACGCAGTATTTT.

The chain has TRBV6-2 or TRBV6-3 and TRBJ2-7; D perhaps matches TRBD1 (5 bases). Germline V gives CDR1 MNHEY, CDR2 SVGEGT. The CDR3 length is 14 residues. Trimming cost V 2 bases and J 2 bases, with 10 bases left between them. CDR3 sequence (DNA): TGTGCCAGCAGTTACGGGCAGGGTCCCTACGAGCAGTACTTC. Its protein is CASSYGQGPYEQYF.

The CDR3 sequence is CASSYPQYDTQYF. CDR3 bases: TGTGCCAGCAGTTACCCCCAGTACGATACGCAGTATTTT. The rearrangement joins TRBV6-6 to TRBJ2-3; D gene unclear. The CDR3 is 13 residues long. CDR1 and CDR2 (germline): MNHNY, SVGAGI (reference sequence). Between the trimmed V and J ends, which lost 2 bases and 6 bases, there was a span of 9 bases.

The chain employs TRBV3-1 (or the pseudogene TRBV3-2) and TRBJ1-5; weak D call: TRBD1 (5 bases). Germline V gives CDR1 LGHDT, CDR2 YNNKEL (reference sequence). The CDR3 spans 14 residues. Deletions cut 1 base from V and 9 bases from J, with 13 bases between. The CDR3 here is CASSQGTGPPPQHF. Written as DNA, the CDR3 is TGTGCCAGCAGCCAAGGAACAGGACCACCGCCCCAGCATTTT.

The J gene is TRBJ1-2, the V gene TRBV19; D unclear. Germline lookup yields CDR1 LNHDA and CDR2 SQIVND (reference sequence). V was trimmed by 7 bases and J by 0 bases, leaving 6 bases between them. There are 12 residues in the CDR3. The CDR3 spells CASMRANYGYTF. In DNA, the CDR3 is TGTGCCAGTATGAGAGCTAACTATGGCTACACCTTC.

This clone appeared a single time. The genes are TRBV5-1 and TRBJ2-5; D is undetermined. V lost 1 base, J lost 5 bases, and 3 bases lay in between. The CDR3 runs 11 residues. Germline V CDR1 and CDR2: SGHRS, YFSETQ. The CDR3 DNA reads as TGCGCCAGCAGCTTGAGTGAGACCCAGTACTTC. It codes for CASSLSETQYF.

This chain joins TRBV28 and TRBJ1-2, with no clear D. Trimming pared 3 bases from V and 4 bases from J, leaving 6 bases between. Germline CDR1 MDHEN, CDR2 SYDVKM. The CDR3 has 12 amino acids. Here the CDR3 DNA reads TGTGCCAGCAGTTTGCGTGGCTATGGCTACACCTTC. This encodes CASSLRGYGYTF.

The rearrangement uses TRBV6-2 or TRBV6-3 and TRBJ2-3; D call uncertain. Germline assignment: CDR1 MNHEY and CDR2 SVGEGT. The V end lost 5 bases, the J end lost 6 bases, and 9 bases lay between the germline ends. There are 12 residues in the CDR3. The CDR3 reads CASSGSMDTQYF. The CDR3 DNA follows: TGTGCCAGCAGTGGTTCTATGGATACGCAGTATTTT.

The rearrangement joins TRBV6-1 to TRBJ2-7, with 7 bases matching TRBD2. CDR3 size: 16 residues. Germline V CDR1 and CDR2: MNHNS, SASEGT. The junction had 11 bases not matched to a gene; V was cut back by 4 bases and J by 2 bases. The DNA for the CDR3 is TGTGCCAGCAGTGCCCTTAAGCGGGGTCCCCCCTACGAGCAGTACTTC. Amino acid sequence: CASSALKRGPPYEQYF.

CDR3 nucleotides: TGTGCCAGCTCACCGAGGGAGACCTACGAGCAGTACTTC. It encodes CASSPRETYEQYF. The chain combines TRBV18 with TRBJ2-7, with D maybe TRBD2 (5 bases). Germline V gives CDR1 KGHSH, CDR2 LQKENI. V dropped 3 bases and J dropped 2 bases, with 8 bases sitting between them. The CDR3 extends over 13 amino acids.

The chain couples TRBV2 to TRBJ1-1; tentative D call: TRBD1 (5 bases). Trimming pared 5 bases from V and 4 bases from J, leaving 8 bases between. This CDR3 is 12 amino acids long. Per germline, CDR1 SNHLY and CDR2 FYNNEI. CDR3 amino acids: CASSLRGTEAFF. The DNA of the CDR3 is TGTGCCAGCAGTTTAAGGGGCACTGAAGCTTTCTTT.

The rearrangement uses TRBV4-3 and TRBJ2-3; D gene unclear. Germline values: CDR1 LGHNA, CDR2 YSLEER. The CDR3 extends over 16 amino acids. V dropped 1 base and J dropped 5 bases, with 16 bases sitting between them. In DNA, the CDR3 is TGCGCCAGCAGCCAAGGGTCTTCCCTGCTGCGAGATACGCAGTATTTT. Protein sequence: CASSQGSSLLRDTQYF.

The V call is TRBV19, the J call TRBJ1-5, with D uncertain. There are 15 residues in the CDR3. V was clipped by 3 bases and J by 2 bases, with 11 bases between them. From germline, CDR1 is LNHDA and CDR2 SQIVND (reference sequence). The CDR3 is CASSMVPGGNQPQHF. The CDR3 DNA reads TGTGCCAGTAGTATGGTCCCTGGGGGCAATCAGCCCCAGCATTTT.

The chain carries TRBV29-1 and TRBJ1-1; no definite D call. Germline V gene lookup returns CDR1 SQVTM and CDR2 ANQGSEA. The V and J ends lost 7 bases and 4 bases respectively, with 13 bases between them. This CDR3 has 12 amino acids. The DNA for the CDR3 is TGCAGCGCTTGGGCGGAGGTCACTGAAGCTTTCTTT. Protein product: CSAWAEVTEAFF.

This clone appeared once. This chain links TRBV4-2 with TRBJ2-2, with D possibly TRBD2 on 6 matching bases. In germline, CDR1 is LGHNA, CDR2 YNFKEQ. Trimming pared 0 bases from V and 5 bases from J, leaving 13 bases between. The CDR3 contains 16 residues. DNA of the CDR3: TGTGCCAGCAGCCAAGATACCAGGGCGGGGACCGGGGAGCTGTTTTTT. Translated, it gives CASSQDTRAGTGELFF.

The chain uses TRBV18 and TRBJ2-1, with D unresolved. Trimming took 3 bases from V and 8 from J, leaving 14 bases between them. Looked up from germline, CDR1 is KGHSH and CDR2 is LQKENI. This CDR3 contains 14 residues. CDR3 residues: CASSPLSDADEQFF. Written as DNA, the CDR3 is TGTGCCAGCTCACCCCTCTCCGATGCCGATGAGCAGTTCTTC.

The chain employs TRBV5-4 and TRBJ2-5, with 9 bases matching TRBD2. Germline CDR1 is SGHNT and CDR2 is YYREEE (reference sequence). The V and J ends lost 2 bases and 5 bases, in that order; junction bases with no gene match: 4. This CDR3 is built from 14 residues. The CDR3 here is CASSFASGVETQYF. CDR3 DNA sequence: TGTGCCAGCAGCTTCGCTAGCGGGGTTGAGACCCAGTACTTC.

A few counts support this clone. This sequence joins TRBV19 and TRBJ2-7, with D possibly being TRBD2 (6 bases). Germline V gene lookup returns CDR1 LNHDA and CDR2 SQIVND (reference sequence). Trimming removed 6 bases at V and 1 base at J, with 13 bases between. This CDR3 is 14 amino acids long. The CDR3 spells CASSPGGGSYEQYF. CDR3 nucleotides: TGTGCCAGTAGCCCCGGGGGTGGATCCTACGAGCAGTACTTC.

The CDR3 spells CASSPEGTVWYF. The CDR3 nucleotides read TGTGCCAGCTCACCTGAGGGGACGGTTTGGTATTTT. This sequence joins TRBV18 and TRBJ1-3, with D perhaps TRBD1 (5 bases). The ends were cut back, 3 bases at V and 16 bases at J, with 16 bases in the middle. This CDR3 has 12 residues. Germline loops: CDR1 KGHSH, CDR2 LQKENI.

This chain links TRBV6-5 with TRBJ1-6; tentative D call: TRBD1 (5 bases). Germline V CDR1 and CDR2: MNHEY, SVGAGI. The CDR3 totals 15 residues. V lost 6 bases, J lost 6 bases, and 15 bases lay in between. The chain's CDR3 is CASRLLGQGNSPLHF. CDR3 DNA: TGTGCCAGCAGACTACTGGGGCAGGGTAATTCACCCCTCCACTTT.

The V call is TRBV2, the J call TRBJ1-5; 9 nucleotides line up with TRBD1. V lost 3 bases, J lost 6 bases, and 9 bases stayed unmatched. The CDR3 runs 16 residues. The germline V gene encodes CDR1 SNHLY and CDR2 FYNNEI. The CDR3: CASSERGTGLGQPQHF. The CDR3 region has the DNA TGTGCCAGCAGTGAGCGGGGGACAGGGTTGGGTCAGCCCCAGCATTTT.